These T cell receptor beta chains were read from a single sample in a study of Ad26.COV2.S vaccination and SARS-CoV-2 variants. The table came from immunoSEQ multiplex PCR; TCRdb's copy has only in-frame clones and leaves some out. The table lists about 350,000 clones, about 85% of them singletons, with 2.5% to 3.5% in the top ten. Sequencing was performed on peripheral blood, taken in a trial of Ad26.COV2.S vaccine versus placebo. Receptors were obtained from a person aged 18-60 years who received the Ad26.COV2.S COVID-19 vaccine or a placebo. Both conserved end residues are trimmed from each CDR3. Size values are once, few and many counts, or a class for expanded clones, and some rows have none.

abundance: .
v_gene: TRBV6-2/TRBV6-3
CDR3aa: ASSFSRDGAGELF

abundance: .
v_gene: TRBV2
CDR3aa: ASSVQGTLTDTQY

abundance: .
v_gene: TRBV11-2
CDR3aa: ASSLVHHTSYEQY

abundance: .
v_gene: TRBV9
CDR3aa: ASSVDLAGVRFNEQF

abundance: .
v_gene: TRBV4-1
CDR3aa: ASSPGGLTGVISEKLF

abundance: once
v_gene: TRBV7-2
CDR3aa: ASSLDRSQGNQPQH

abundance: few
v_gene: TRBV28
CDR3aa: ASTLQLRETQY

abundance: .
v_gene: TRBV5-1
CDR3aa: ASSLDPGGHTGELF

abundance: .
v_gene: TRBV15
CDR3aa: ATSRDSKRRTDTQY

abundance: .
v_gene: TRBV24-1
CDR3aa: ATQIFLRVAGGHSYEQY

abundance: .
v_gene: TRBV4-1
CDR3aa: ASSQGQGGSGETQY

abundance: .
v_gene: TRBV19
CDR3aa: ATEGADRGSREQF

abundance: .
v_gene: TRBV6-1
CDR3aa: ASSEAGGQGFYEQY

abundance: .
v_gene: TRBV5-6
CDR3aa: ASSSNTGEQWGGELF

abundance: .
v_gene: TRBV18
CDR3aa: ASSQPGLGGYEQY

abundance: .
v_gene: TRBV10-3
CDR3aa: AISLEDPARYGYT

abundance: .
v_gene: TRBV6-1
CDR3aa: ASANPQGAGEKLF

abundance: .
v_gene: TRBV7-9
CDR3aa: ASSLFGGGNTIY

abundance: once
v_gene: TRBV19
CDR3aa: ASSRTSGRSPYNEQF

abundance: few
v_gene: TRBV7-9
CDR3aa: ASSLAGVGYGYT

abundance: .
v_gene: TRBV30
CDR3aa: AWSGEGREKLF

abundance: .
v_gene: TRBV28
CDR3aa: ASSFGAQY

abundance: .
v_gene: TRBV10-1
CDR3aa: ASSESYGTTLTVYEQY

abundance: many
v_gene: TRBV19
CDR3aa: ASSEWGAGETQY

abundance: few
v_gene: TRBV7-9
CDR3aa: ASSSPMDTSPLH

abundance: .
v_gene: TRBV25-1
CDR3aa: ASSDHGTGGPFRQF

abundance: many
v_gene: TRBV4-3
CDR3aa: ASSQVSGFESEKLF

abundance: .
v_gene: TRBV2
CDR3aa: ASRGTEYQETQY

abundance: .
v_gene: TRBV18
CDR3aa: ASSPRGQGSGANVLT

abundance: .
v_gene: TRBV6-5
CDR3aa: ASRRNLDSANEAF

abundance: .
v_gene: TRBV28
CDR3aa: ASSPGLADVGKLY

abundance: once
v_gene: TRBV14
CDR3aa: ASSRASGTTSTYNEQF

abundance: .
v_gene: TRBV5-1
CDR3aa: ASSLVSGSGTDTQY

abundance: .
v_gene: TRBV7-8
CDR3aa: ASSIYTLGGRIDTQY

abundance: .
v_gene: TRBV11-2
CDR3aa: ASSSTSGIDTQY

abundance: few
v_gene: TRBV18
CDR3aa: ASSSAGQRSNQPQH

abundance: .
v_gene: TRBV28
CDR3aa: ASSVGLSGANVLT